This T cell receptor beta chain was recorded in a study of T-cell reconstitution after alpha-beta-depleted transplantation in children. This clonotype was detected many times. Construction of the TCRbeta library involved unique molecular identifiers. TCRdb independently ran MiXCR on the PCR reads; one entry per CDR3 protein. The sample has a few hundred thousand distinct CDR3 sequences; around 21% are singletons. Germline V gene sequence: CDR1 SQVTM, CDR2 ANQGSEA. This CDR3 is built from 12 residues. Trimming shortened V by 4 bases and J by 2 bases, and 9 bases separated the two germline ends. This TCR came from a human donor who donated a stem cell graft to a child with acute myeloid leukemia. V and J are TRBV29-1 and TRBJ2-7; D gene uncertain. This specimen was PBMCs from the stem cell graft donor, taken from the stem cell graft. The CDR3 nucleotides are TGCAGCGTTGTCGGCAGCACCTACGAGCAGTACTTC. It codes for CSVVGSTYEQYF.